A selection of T cell receptor beta chains follows, all from one sample in a study of cytotoxic CD8 clonotypes in ibrutinib-treated CLL. Sequencing used immunoSEQ multiplex PCR; TCRdb keeps in-frame clones, though not all of them. Among approximately 30,000 clones listed, around two thirds were seen once. Material: PBMCs, obtained after 24 months of ibrutinib treatment. The receptors shown here come from a human donor with chronic lymphocytic leukemia. CDR3s include the opening cysteine and the closing phenylalanine or tryptophan. D genes are given only for firm matches. Some rows mark clone size as missing; the rest say once, few, many or name a class of expanded clone.

v_gene: TRBV9; d_gene: NA; abundance: NA; len: 13; j_gene: TRBJ1-1; CDR3aa: CASSGSMNTEAFF; CDR3nt: TGTGCCAGCAGCGGGTCCATGAACACTGAAGCTTTCTTT
v_gene: TRBV9; d_gene: NA; abundance: NA; len: 17; j_gene: TRBJ1-3; CDR3aa: CASSVGYRRTSGNTIYF; CDR3nt: TGTGCCAGCAGCGTAGGTTATCGCCGTACCTCTGGAAACACCATATATTTT
v_gene: TRBV6-6; d_gene: TRBD2; abundance: NA; len: 13; j_gene: TRBJ2-7; CDR3aa: CASRLAGGNEQYF; CDR3nt: TGTGCCAGCAGACTAGCGGGGGGGAACGAGCAGTACTTC
v_gene: TRBV19; d_gene: TRBD2; abundance: NA; len: 17; j_gene: TRBJ2-2; CDR3aa: CASSIGTSGGNTGELFF; CDR3nt: TGTGCCAGTAGTATCGGGACTAGCGGGGGGAACACCGGGGAGCTGTTTTTT
v_gene: TRBV7-3; d_gene: NA; abundance: NA; len: 15; j_gene: TRBJ2-3; CDR3aa: CASSFERSNTDTQYF; CDR3nt: TGTGCCAGCAGCTTTGAGCGGTCTAACACAGATACGCAGTATTTT
v_gene: TRBV5-6; d_gene: TRBD2; abundance: NA; len: 16; j_gene: TRBJ2-3; CDR3aa: CASSFPGTSGTDTQYF; CDR3nt: TGTGCCAGCAGCTTCCCCGGGACTAGCGGCACAGATACGCAGTATTTT
v_gene: TRBV7-8; d_gene: TRBD1; abundance: NA; len: 15; j_gene: TRBJ2-7; CDR3aa: CASSPGDRRKYEQYF; CDR3nt: TGTGCCAGCAGCCCTGGGGACAGGCGGAAATACGAGCAGTACTTC
v_gene: TRBV6-5; d_gene: NA; abundance: NA; len: 16; j_gene: TRBJ1-3; CDR3aa: CASSYSRDYSGNTIYF; CDR3nt: TGTGCCAGCAGTTACTCGAGGGACTACTCTGGAAACACCATATATTTT
v_gene: TRBV2; d_gene: TRBD1; abundance: NA; len: 14; j_gene: TRBJ2-2; CDR3aa: CASRRTGGAGELFF; CDR3nt: TGTGCCAGCAGAAGGACAGGGGGTGCCGGGGAGCTGTTTTTT
v_gene: TRBV28; d_gene: NA; abundance: NA; len: 14; j_gene: TRBJ2-7; CDR3aa: CASSPPGRSHEQYF; CDR3nt: TGTGCCAGCAGTCCGCCCGGCCGGTCTCACGAGCAGTACTTC
v_gene: TRBV7-2; d_gene: TRBD1; abundance: NA; len: 13; j_gene: TRBJ2-7; CDR3aa: CASSQTGFNEQYF; CDR3nt: TGTGCCAGCAGCCAGACAGGGTTCAACGAGCAGTACTTC
v_gene: TRBV7-2; d_gene: NA; abundance: NA; len: 15; j_gene: TRBJ1-2; CDR3aa: CASSQQGSGAYGYTF; CDR3nt: TGTGCCAGCAGCCAACAGGGCTCCGGGGCCTATGGCTACACCTTC
v_gene: TRBV11-3; d_gene: NA; abundance: few; len: 13; j_gene: TRBJ2-7; CDR3aa: CASSRGTPYEQYF; CDR3nt: TGTGCCAGCAGTCGGGGGACACCTTACGAGCAGTACTTC
v_gene: TRBV7-8; d_gene: NA; abundance: NA; len: 12; j_gene: TRBJ2-5; CDR3aa: CASSWSQETQYF; CDR3nt: TGTGCCAGCAGCTGGTCTCAAGAGACCCAGTACTTC